This TCR beta chain was recorded in a study of patients and donors after allogeneic stem cell transplantation. TCRdb ran MiXCR on the RT-PCR reads and lists one entry per CDR3 protein. The data show about 960,000 distinct CDR3 sequences, over 15% seen once. The specimen was blood, either unsorted or a sorted T cell fraction (not recorded which). This receptor was taken from a human donor who was either an allogeneic HSCT recipient or a stem cell or donor lymphocyte infusion donor (not recorded which). It is not recorded whose cells these are; they may come from a transplant donor.

The CDR3 nucleotides read TGCGCCAGCAGCGGGGGGACGGTAGAGACCCAGTACTTC. Protein sequence: CASSGGTVETQYF. The rearrangement uses TRBV5-1 and TRBJ2-5; D is possibly TRBD2 (6 bases). CDR1 and CDR2 from the germline V gene are SGHRS and YFSETQ. With 4 bases removed from V and 4 bases from J, the gap between germline ends came to 11 bases. The CDR3 totals 13 residues.